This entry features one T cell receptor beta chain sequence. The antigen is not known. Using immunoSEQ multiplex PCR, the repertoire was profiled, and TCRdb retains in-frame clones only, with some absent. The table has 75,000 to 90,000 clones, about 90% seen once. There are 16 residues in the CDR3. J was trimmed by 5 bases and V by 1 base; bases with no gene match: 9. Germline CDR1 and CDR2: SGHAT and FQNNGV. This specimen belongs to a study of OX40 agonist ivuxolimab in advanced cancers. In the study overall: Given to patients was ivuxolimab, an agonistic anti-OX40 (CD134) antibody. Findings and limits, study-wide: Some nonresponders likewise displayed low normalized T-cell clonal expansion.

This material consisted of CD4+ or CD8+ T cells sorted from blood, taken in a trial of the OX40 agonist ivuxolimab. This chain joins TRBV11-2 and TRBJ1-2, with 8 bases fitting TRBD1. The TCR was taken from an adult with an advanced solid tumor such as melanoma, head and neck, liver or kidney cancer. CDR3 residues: CASSLGAGTGEYGYTF. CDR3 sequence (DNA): TGTGCCAGCAGCTTAGGGGCCGGGACAGGAGAATATGGCTACACCTTC.